The 16 T cell receptor beta chains below all came from one sample that was sequenced in a study of T-cell reconstitution after alpha-beta-depleted transplantation in children. It was with unique molecular identifiers that the TCRbeta library was prepared. MiXCR, applied by TCRdb to the PCR reads, yields one record per CDR3 protein. Here the sample spans approximately 500,000 distinct CDR3 sequences, 10% being singletons. This sample comprised PBMCs, obtained before TCRalphabeta/CD19-depleted stem cell transplant. Receptors originate from a child under 10 years old with inherited bone marrow failure, due to receive a stem cell transplant.

This clonotype was picked up many times. V and J are TRBV7-2 and TRBJ2-5; the D is unclear. CDR1 is SGHTA and CDR2 is FQGNSA in the germline V gene. V was trimmed by 1 base and J by 2 bases, leaving 17 bases between them. CDR3 length: 17 residues. The CDR3 nucleotides read TGTGCCAGCAGCTTAGTCGCTATCTGGGCAGGACAAGAGACCCAGTACTTC. Its translation is CASSLVAIWAGQETQYF. The variable domain in full, completed from reference TRBV7-2 and TRBJ2-5, reads GAGVSQSPSNKVTEKGKDVELRCDPISGHTALYWYRQSLGQGLEFLIYFQGNSAPDKSGLPSDRFSAERTGGSVSTLTIQRTQQEDSAVYLCASSLVAIWAGQETQYFGPGTRLLVL.

At least ten counts were recorded for this clonotype. CDR3 region: CASSSGRLAGKEGTDTQYF. The CDR3 region has the DNA TGTGCCAGCAGTTCGGGAAGGCTAGCGGGAAAAGAGGGCACAGATACGCAGTATTTT. The V call is TRBV11-1, the J call TRBJ2-3; the match to TRBD2 covers 9 bases. The V segment lost 6 bases and the J segment 1 base; nucleotides outside the gene matches: 17. CDR3 length: 19 amino acids. The germline V gene has CDR1 SGHAT and CDR2 FQDESV (reference sequence).

V is TRBV29-1 and J is TRBJ1-3, with 7 bases aligning to TRBD1. CDR1 SQVTM and CDR2 ANQGSEA come from the germline V gene. V shed 4 bases and J 0 bases; nucleotides not matched to a gene: 6. The CDR3 spans 15 residues. The CDR3 coding sequence is TGCAGCGTTGGCACAGGGGACAGCTCTGGAAACACCATATATTTT. Translating gives CSVGTGDSSGNTIYF.

This clonotype has only a few counts. The chain recombines TRBV11-2 with TRBJ2-7; D is tentatively TRBD1 or TRBD2 (5 bases each). Germline CDR1 SGHAT, CDR2 FQNNGV. This CDR3 is 16 amino acids long. Trimming shortened V by 2 bases and J by 1 base, and 15 bases separated the two germline ends. In DNA, the CDR3 is TGTGCCAGCAGCTTATGGGGGTTGGACCCATCCTACGAGCAGTACTTC. Its translation is CASSLWGLDPSYEQYF.

This clonotype has a count of ten or more. CDR3: CASSPPGQGIPYEQFF. DNA for the CDR3: TGTGCCAGCAGCCCTCCGGGACAGGGGATCCCTTATGAGCAGTTCTTC. V gene TRBV7-2 combines with J gene TRBJ2-1; 10 positions agree with TRBD1. Germline V CDR1 and CDR2: SGHTA, FQGNSA. The CDR3 length is 16 residues. The J segment lost 8 bases and the V segment lost 5 bases, leaving 12 bases of the junction unmatched.

This clonotype was observed many times. The genes are TRBV5-1 and TRBJ1-1, with D unresolved. The V gene lost 0 bases and the J gene lost 1 base, with 7 bases spanning the gap. Germline CDR1 is SGHRS and CDR2 is YFSETQ. This CDR3 has 14 residues. CDR3 sequence: CASSLAHENTEAFF. The CDR3 DNA reads TGCGCCAGCAGCTTGGCACATGAGAACACTGAAGCTTTCTTT.

J is TRBJ2-5 and V is TRBV7-2; possible D gene TRBD1, 6 bases. Per germline, CDR1 SGHTA and CDR2 FQGNSA. The CDR3 loop spans 15 amino acids. The V end lost 5 bases, the J end lost 0 bases, and 13 bases lay between the germline ends. In nucleotides, the CDR3 is TGTGCCAGCAGCCCGGGGACATCCTACCAAGAGACCCAGTACTTC. Encoded protein: CASSPGTSYQETQYF.

Many counts were recorded for this clonotype. The V and J genes are TRBV4-3 and TRBJ1-3; D unclear. V lost 4 bases, J lost 0 bases, and 4 bases lay in between. CDR1 LGHNA and CDR2 YSLEER come from the germline V gene. The CDR3 spans 13 residues. CDR3 DNA: TGCGCCAGCAGCCCAAACTCTGGAAACACCATATATTTT. Amino acids: CASSPNSGNTIYF.

V gene TRBV7-9 combines with J gene TRBJ2-2; D unclear. The CDR3 is 13 amino acids. The germline V gene encodes CDR1 SEHNR and CDR2 FQNEAQ (reference sequence). Trimming removed 1 base from V and 4 bases from J, with 4 bases in between. The CDR3 is CASSLGFTGELFF. The CDR3 DNA is TGTGCCAGCAGCTTAGGGTTCACCGGGGAGCTGTTTTTT.

This clonotype was found many times. The gene calls are TRBV5-5 and TRBJ2-7, with 10 bases identical to TRBD2. Germline lookup yields CDR1 SGHKS and CDR2 YYEKEE (reference sequence). The CDR3 spans 17 residues. V lost 0 bases and J lost 4; bases outside the gene matches: 10. The CDR3 protein is CASSLVHSASGGYEQYF. The CDR3 bases are TGTGCCAGCAGCTTGGTTCATTCGGCTAGCGGGGGTTACGAGCAGTACTTC.

There are many counts of this clonotype. The CDR3 here is CASSLRGDGPYEQYF. The CDR3 region has the DNA TGTGCCAGCAGTTTGCGGGGGGACGGGCCCTACGAGCAGTACTTC. The rearrangement uses TRBV27 and TRBJ2-7, with 8 positions matching TRBD2. Germline assignment: CDR1 MNHEY and CDR2 SMNVEV (reference sequence). Trimming removed 3 bases from V and 2 bases from J; junction bases left unmatched: 6. This CDR3 spans 15 amino acids.

This chain links TRBV7-6 with TRBJ2-2, with 7 positions matching TRBD2. This CDR3 has 16 amino acids. V was clipped by 5 bases and J by 0 bases; unmatched bases: 6. Germline V CDR1 and CDR2: SGHVS, FNYEAQ. CDR3 nucleotide sequence: TGTGCCAGCAGCCCTCTAGCGGAGGCGAACACCGGGGAGCTGTTTTTT. Amino acid sequence: CASSPLAEANTGELFF.

The chain has TRBV24-1 and TRBJ2-1; D possibly matches TRBD1 or TRBD2 (5 bases each). This CDR3 has 16 residues. Germline V gene lookup returns CDR1 KGHDR and CDR2 SFDVKD. Deletions cut 9 bases from V and 0 bases from J, with 17 bases between. The CDR3 nucleotides are TGTGCCACCGAGGGACGCCGGACCAGCTCCTACAATGAGCAGTTCTTC. This gives the protein CATEGRRTSSYNEQFF.

This clonotype was observed a few times. The rearrangement uses TRBV20-1 and TRBJ2-5; 10 nucleotides line up with TRBD2. The length of the CDR3 is 14 residues. With V trimmed by 3 bases and J by 4 bases, 5 bases remained unmatched. The V gene's germline CDR1 is DFQATT and CDR2 SNEGSKA (reference sequence). CDR3 in amino acids: CSASLAGVTETQYF. The CDR3 nucleotides read TGCAGTGCTAGCCTAGCGGGAGTAACAGAGACCCAGTACTTC.

This clonotype appeared a few times. The chain couples TRBV4-1 to TRBJ2-2, with D hard to call. This CDR3 spans 14 amino acids. The germline V and J ends were trimmed by 0 bases and 6 bases, with 8 bases remaining between them. The germline gives CDR1 MGHRA, CDR2 YSYEKL. The CDR3 region has the DNA TGCGCCAGCAGCCAAGATCCCCCCCCCGGGGAGCTGTTTTTT. Its translation is CASSQDPPPGELFF.

This clonotype appeared many times. V gene TRBV4-2 combines with J gene TRBJ2-5; 8 positions agree with TRBD2. The germline V gene has CDR1 LGHNA and CDR2 YNFKEQ. V shed 1 base and J 5 bases; nucleotides not matched to a gene: 15. This CDR3 has 18 residues. CDR3 sequence (DNA): TGTGCCAGCAGCCAAGTGTCGGGAGGGTATCGGTTGATGGAGACCCAGTACTTC. Translated: CASSQVSGGYRLMETQYF.